The sample holds a few counts of the clone carrying this TCR beta chain. Its specificity is not known. TCRdb called the reads again in MiXCR, with one record for every CDR3 protein. The sample holds around 77,000 distinct CDR3 sequences, 20% seen once. The sample is drawn from a study of T cell repertoires in cytomegalovirus infection. Whole-study context: HLA-C-restricted CMV epitopes, recently identified, and well-studied HLA-B-restricted ones were used by the study. Shared public TCR beta signatures pointed to both CMV infection and a matching HLA type. The study, taken as a whole, reports: Cumulative public TCR beta family frequency identified CMV carriers with the relevant HLA. It was HLA-C-restricted CMV-specific TCR beta clonotypes that dominated the response ex vivo.

The CDR3 runs to 15 residues. Trimming removed 6 bases from V and 0 bases from J, with 14 bases in between. This TCR was sampled from a human donor in good health (CMV status not recorded). Some clones in this sample may be carry-over from other donors' samples. The sample was CD8+ T cells from cultured PBMCs, taken from culture after CMV antigen stimulation. This chain joins TRBV12-3 or TRBV12-4 and TRBJ1-1; D is ambiguous. The CDR3 loop is CASRSPSLMNTEAFF. In DNA, the CDR3 is TGTGCCAGCAGAAGCCCATCGCTGATGAACACTGAAGCTTTCTTT.